Listed here are 23 T cell receptor beta chains from one sample, sequenced in a study of control samples from healthy donors and cancer patients. Clones were read by immunoSEQ multiplex PCR, and TCRdb kept only the in-frame ones, dropping some. The repertoire consists of 60,000 to 100,000 clones, with 75% to 90% occurring once and the leading ten covering 6.5% to 8.5%. Sequenced: blood. The source of these receptors is a man aged 50 or older in good health.

The chain employs TRBV7-2 and TRBJ1-2; D is possibly TRBD1 (6 bases). Germline CDR1 SGHTA, CDR2 FQGNSA. V gave up 1 base and J gave up 4 bases, with 10 bases separating them. This CDR3 has 14 residues. For the CDR3, the DNA is TGTGCCAGCAGCTTAGGGGGACAACCCTATGGCTACACCTTC. Translating it yields CASSLGGQPYGYTF.

This rearrangement joins TRBV3-1 (or the pseudogene TRBV3-2) to TRBJ1-2; D remains unclear. CDR1 and CDR2 (germline): LGHDT, YNNKEL (reference sequence). The CDR3 is made up of 16 amino acids. V lost 6 bases to trimming and J lost 0 bases, with 17 bases between them. In nucleotides, the CDR3 is TGTGCCAGCAGACCTACCGGGCCCTCCTCTAACTATGGCTACACCTTC. Its translation is CASRPTGPSSNYGYTF.

The rearrangement links TRBV5-1 to TRBJ2-1, with 13 nucleotides matching TRBD2. Germline V gene sequence: CDR1 SGHRS, CDR2 YFSETQ. The CDR3 length is 16 residues. V shed 4 bases and J 4 bases; nucleotides not matched to a gene: 5. The CDR3 protein is CASSEGLAGNYNEQFF. DNA for the CDR3: TGCGCCAGCAGCGAGGGACTAGCGGGGAATTACAATGAGCAGTTCTTC.

V and J are TRBV9 and TRBJ2-7; 8 bases are a match to TRBD1. Germline-derived CDR1 and CDR2 are SGDLS and YYNGEE. CDR3 length: 14 residues. Trimming at V came to 4 bases and at J to 6 bases, leaving 9 bases not matched to a gene. CDR3 nucleotides: TGTGCCAGCAGCTCAAGGACAGGGTCCGGCGAGCAGTACTTC. Translation gives CASSSRTGSGEQYF.

The chain employs TRBV7-9 and TRBJ1-2, with TRBD1 identical over 7 bases. J lost 6 bases, V lost 6 bases, and 10 bases had no gene match. Germline loops: CDR1 SEHNR, CDR2 FQNEAQ (reference sequence). The CDR3 spans 14 residues. The CDR3 DNA reads TGTGCCAGCAGTTTCCACGGGCAGGGGGATGGCTACACCTTC. Protein sequence: CASSFHGQGDGYTF.

This chain links TRBV29-1 with TRBJ2-2, with D hard to call. The ends were cut back, 7 bases at V and 7 bases at J, with 13 bases in the middle. Germline CDR1 reads SQVTM; CDR2 reads ANQGSEA. This CDR3 is built from 12 residues. CDR3 sequence reads: CSARDTNGELFF. DNA of the CDR3: TGCAGCGCTAGAGACACCAACGGGGAGCTGTTTTTT.

The V and J genes are TRBV20-1 and TRBJ1-6; a possible D gene is TRBD1 (5 bases). V lost 3 bases, J lost 5 bases, and 17 bases lay in between. Germline assignment: CDR1 DFQATT and CDR2 SNEGSKA (reference sequence). The CDR3 is 16 residues long. The CDR3 spells CSASSGTLWDNSPLHF. For the CDR3, the DNA is TGCAGTGCTAGTTCAGGGACCCTTTGGGATAATTCACCCCTCCACTTT.

This clone has a count of ten or more. The chain couples TRBV10-3 to TRBJ2-7; D is ambiguous. V lost 8 bases and J lost 3, with 17 bases in between. The CDR3 consists of 14 residues. Per germline, CDR1 ENHRY and CDR2 SYGVKD. CDR3 in DNA: TGTGCCATCCGAAGTGGGGAAGTAGGCTACGAGCAGTACTTC. Amino acid sequence: CAIRSGEVGYEQYF.

The chain is built from TRBV7-9 and TRBJ1-2; weak D call: TRBD1 (6 bases). Deletions cut 7 bases from V and 8 bases from J, with 20 bases between. The CDR3 totals 14 residues. The germline V gene encodes CDR1 SEHNR and CDR2 FQNEAQ (reference sequence). The CDR3 region is CASTQGWQPIGYTF. In nucleotides, the CDR3 is TGTGCCAGCACCCAGGGGTGGCAGCCCATAGGCTACACCTTC. Looking up the rest from reference TRBV7-9 and TRBJ1-2 gives the full variable domain: DTGVSQNPRHKITKRGQNVTFRCDPISEHNRLYWYRQTLGQGPEFLTYFQNEAQLEKSRLLSDRFSAERPKGSFSTLEIQRTEQGDSAMYLCASTQGWQPIGYTFGSGTRLTVV.

A note on this clone: Additional DNA sequences in this sample encode the identical CDR3. CDR3 in amino acids: CASSQEDSGNTIYF. The CDR3 DNA reads as TGTGCCAGCAGCCAAGAAGACTCTGGAAACACCATATATTTT. The chain combines TRBV3-1 (or the pseudogene TRBV3-2) with TRBJ1-3; unclear D gene. Per the germline V gene, CDR1 is LGHDT and CDR2 is YNNKEL (reference sequence). Trimming stripped 0 bases from V and 0 bases from J, with 3 bases between. The CDR3 totals 14 residues.

This clone was observed a handful of times. The J gene is TRBJ1-2, the V gene TRBV30, with D possibly matching TRBD1 (6 bases). There are 13 residues in the CDR3. Looked up from germline, CDR1 is GTSNPN and CDR2 is SVGIG (reference sequence). The germline V and J ends were trimmed by 5 bases and 3 bases, with 13 bases remaining between them. DNA for the CDR3: TGTGCCTGGCACTACAGGGATTACTATGGCTACACCTTC. It is translated as CAWHYRDYYGYTF.

V gene TRBV21-1 combines with J gene TRBJ1-6; the table's D call, TRBD1, was not checked against the DNA. TRBV21-1 represents a pseudogene. The CDR3 spans 18 residues. As DNA, the CDR3 is TGTGCCAGCAGCAAATTCCGCAGGGGACAGGGGACGAGATCACCCCTCCACTTT. Its protein is CASSKFRRGQGTRSPLHF.

This clone was recorded only once. V is TRBV6-2 or TRBV6-3 and J is TRBJ1-2; no clear D gene. V lost 7 bases to trimming and J lost 8 bases, with 14 bases between them. The CDR3 covers 12 residues. Germline V gives CDR1 MNHEY, CDR2 SVGEGT. The CDR3 DNA sequence: TGTGCCAGCACCCCCCAGGTGGGCGGCTACACCTTC. Amino acids: CASTPQVGGYTF.

The V and J genes are TRBV7-2 and TRBJ1-6, with D maybe TRBD1 (5 bases). The CDR3 loop spans 19 amino acids. V was pared by 4 bases and J by 2 bases, with 21 bases between. In germline, CDR1 is SGHTA, CDR2 FQGNSA. The CDR3 reads CASSSQAAGWSTYNSPLHF. DNA of the CDR3: TGTGCCAGCAGCTCGCAAGCCGCAGGGTGGAGCACCTATAATTCACCCCTCCACTTT.

The chain's CDR3 is CASSFSGAGGRTDTQYF. In DNA form, the CDR3 reads TGTGCCAGCAGCTTCTCGGGAGCGGGGGGACGCACAGATACGCAGTATTTT. The rearrangement joins TRBV11-2 to TRBJ2-3, with 9 positions matching TRBD2. Germline V CDR1 and CDR2: SGHAT, FQNNGV. The CDR3 runs to 17 residues. Trimming cost V 3 bases and J 1 base; bases outside gene matches: 8.

The chain couples TRBV7-8 to TRBJ2-7, with D possibly being TRBD1 or TRBD2 (5 bases each). Per the germline V gene, CDR1 is SGHVS and CDR2 is FQNEAQ. V lost 1 base and J 0 bases, leaving 10 bases between the germline ends. CDR3 size: 15 residues. The DNA of the CDR3 is TGTGCCAGCAGCTTAGAGTCAGGGAGCTCCTACGAGCAGTACTTC. Its protein product is CASSLESGSSYEQYF.

The J gene is TRBJ1-4, the V gene TRBV19; D remains unclear. This CDR3 is built from 16 residues. Per the germline V gene, CDR1 is LNHDA and CDR2 is SQIVND (reference sequence). V was clipped by 5 bases and J by 3 bases, with 16 bases between them. The chain's CDR3 is CASSPGPQNPNEKLFF. CDR3 DNA: TGTGCCAGTAGTCCCGGACCGCAGAATCCTAATGAAAAACTGTTTTTT.

This chain joins TRBV18 and TRBJ2-5; a weak D match, TRBD1 (6 bases). Between the trimmed V and J ends, which lost 2 bases and 3 bases, there was a span of 10 bases. There are 14 residues in the CDR3. Per germline, CDR1 KGHSH and CDR2 LQKENI. The CDR3 sequence is CASSPVKGEETQYF. In nucleotides, the CDR3 is TGTGCCAGCTCACCAGTAAAGGGGGAAGAGACCCAGTACTTC.

The chain is built from TRBV7-2 and TRBJ1-1; no firm D call. The CDR3 runs to 14 residues. Trimming took off 5 bases at V and 1 base at J, with 11 bases between the two ends. CDR1 SGHTA and CDR2 FQGNSA come from the germline V gene. For the CDR3, the DNA is TGTGCCAGCAGCGTCCCGACTAGGAACACTGAAGCTTTCTTT. Amino acids: CASSVPTRNTEAFF.

The chain combines TRBV19 with TRBJ1-2; TRBD1 might be the D (6 bases). CDR1 and CDR2 from the germline V gene are LNHDA and SQIVND (reference sequence). CDR3 length equals 13 residues. Trimming removed 5 bases from V and 3 bases from J, with 10 bases in between. The CDR3 sequence: CASSGSGDYGYTF. The CDR3 coding sequence is TGTGCCAGTAGTGGGTCAGGGGACTATGGCTACACCTTC. The full variable domain, its missing parts supplied by reference TRBV19 and TRBJ1-2, is DGGITQSPKYLFRKEGQNVTLSCEQNLNHDAMYWYRQDPGQGLRLIYYSQIVNDFQKGDIAEGYSVSREKKESFPLTVTSAQKNPTAFYLCASSGSGDYGYTFGSGTRLTVV.

This clone was seen only once. The gene calls are TRBV5-1 and TRBJ1-2, with D unclear. The germline V gene encodes CDR1 SGHRS and CDR2 YFSETQ. Trimming removed 4 bases from V and 2 bases from J, with 15 bases in between. The CDR3 loop spans 15 amino acids. For the CDR3, the DNA is TGCGCCAGCAGCCCGGCGCGGCTGGTAAACTATGGCTACACCTTC. This encodes CASSPARLVNYGYTF.

This chain's CDR3 is CAWAGFNSGNTIYF. The DNA for the CDR3 is TGTGCCTGGGCCGGATTCAACTCTGGAAACACCATATATTTT. The chain carries TRBV30 and TRBJ1-3, with D hard to call. The CDR3 consists of 14 residues. Trimming shortened V by 5 bases and J by 0 bases, and 11 bases separated the two germline ends. The germline CDR1 and CDR2 sequences are GTSNPN and SVGIG (reference sequence).

This chain links TRBV3-1 (or the pseudogene TRBV3-2) with TRBJ1-1; D is unclear. The CDR3 extends over 15 amino acids. The ends were cut back, 0 bases at V and 1 base at J, with 9 bases in the middle. Per the germline V gene, CDR1 is LGHDT and CDR2 is YNNKEL (reference sequence). CDR3 protein: CASSQDPLGNTEAFF. The CDR3 nucleotides are TGTGCCAGCAGCCAAGATCCCCTCGGGAACACTGAAGCTTTCTTT.